The rows below give T cell receptor beta chains drawn from one sample of a study of cytomegalovirus exposure and HLA in healthy donors. Profiling relied on immunoSEQ multiplex PCR, and the TCRdb table lists in-frame clones only, not all of them. The table records tens of thousands of clones, about 81% of them present only once. Material for sequencing was PBMCs. These receptors were taken from a woman in her 30s in good health and CMV-seronegative. CDR3s include the opening cysteine and the closing phenylalanine or tryptophan. D genes are given only for firm matches. Only some rows state a clone size, as once, few, many or a class for expanded clones.

abundance: once
d_gene: .
v_gene: TRBV30
j_gene: TRBJ2-7
CDR3aa: CAYTEVGRYEQYF
CDR3nt: TGTGCCTACACAGAAGTAGGTCGCTACGAGCAGTACTTC

abundance: .
d_gene: TRBD2
v_gene: TRBV7-9
j_gene: TRBJ2-1
CDR3aa: CASSSKNLAGPYNEQFF
CDR3nt: TGTGCCAGCAGCTCCAAAAACTTAGCGGGACCCTACAATGAGCAGTTCTTC

abundance: once
d_gene: .
v_gene: TRBV27
j_gene: TRBJ2-7
CDR3aa: CARSGLWEPYEQYF
CDR3nt: TGTGCCAGGAGCGGGCTATGGGAACCCTACGAGCAGTACTTC

abundance: .
d_gene: .
v_gene: TRBV15
j_gene: TRBJ2-7
CDR3aa: CATSRDLNEQYF
CDR3nt: TGTGCCACCAGCAGAGATCTTAACGAGCAGTACTTC

abundance: .
d_gene: TRBD2
v_gene: TRBV7-3
j_gene: TRBJ2-3
CDR3aa: CASSLRAGAAIFTDTQYF
CDR3nt: TGTGCCAGCAGCTTGCGAGCGGGAGCCGCGATTTTCACAGATACGCAGTATTTT

abundance: .
d_gene: TRBD2
v_gene: TRBV10-2
j_gene: TRBJ2-2
CDR3aa: CASSERLAGAGELFF
CDR3nt: TGCGCCAGCAGTGAGCGACTAGCAGGTGCCGGGGAGCTGTTTTTT

abundance: .
d_gene: .
v_gene: TRBV27
j_gene: TRBJ1-5
CDR3aa: CASSLLGREDQPQHF
CDR3nt: TGTGCCAGCAGTTTACTGGGCAGGGAAGATCAGCCCCAGCATTTT

abundance: .
d_gene: .
v_gene: TRBV7-9
j_gene: TRBJ2-5
CDR3aa: CASSPGQNYQETQYF
CDR3nt: TGTGCCAGCAGCCCTGGACAGAACTACCAAGAGACCCAGTACTTC

abundance: .
d_gene: TRBD1
v_gene: TRBV7-2
j_gene: TRBJ2-7
CDR3aa: CASELVPGGPYEQYF
CDR3nt: TGTGCCAGCGAACTTGTACCAGGGGGACCCTACGAGCAGTACTTC

abundance: once
d_gene: TRBD1
v_gene: TRBV28
j_gene: TRBJ1-5
CDR3aa: CASSSPDRENQPQHF
CDR3nt: TGTGCCAGCAGTTCCCCGGACAGGGAGAATCAGCCCCAGCATTTT

abundance: .
d_gene: .
v_gene: TRBV7-2
j_gene: TRBJ1-1
CDR3aa: CASSLVGVNTEAFF
CDR3nt: TGTGCCAGCAGCTTAGTAGGAGTGAACACTGAAGCTTTCTTT

abundance: .
d_gene: .
v_gene: TRBV6-1
j_gene: TRBJ1-3
CDR3aa: CASSERSDGSGNTIYF
CDR3nt: TGTGCCAGCAGTGAACGGTCGGATGGGAGTGGAAACACCATATATTTT

abundance: .
d_gene: .
v_gene: TRBV9
j_gene: TRBJ2-3
CDR3aa: CASSSGGGRADTQYF
CDR3nt: TGTGCCAGCAGCTCTGGCGGGGGCCGAGCAGATACGCAGTATTTT

abundance: .
d_gene: .
v_gene: TRBV6-5
j_gene: TRBJ2-7
CDR3aa: CASSPRQGGSYEQYF
CDR3nt: TGTGCCAGCAGTCCCCGGCAGGGTGGCTCCTACGAGCAGTACTTC

abundance: few
d_gene: TRBD2
v_gene: TRBV29-1
j_gene: TRBJ2-5
CDR3aa: CSAAYASGPQETQYF
CDR3nt: TGCAGCGCCGCGTACGCTAGCGGGCCGCAAGAGACCCAGTACTTC

abundance: .
d_gene: .
v_gene: TRBV7-9
j_gene: TRBJ1-1
CDR3aa: CASSLAEDCVAFF
CDR3nt: TGTGCCAGCAGCTTAGCCGAGGATTGTGTAGCTTTCTTT

abundance: .
d_gene: TRBD1
v_gene: TRBV4-3
j_gene: TRBJ2-3
CDR3aa: CASSQAGTGSRTDTQYF
CDR3nt: TGCGCCAGCAGCCAGGCAGGGACAGGCTCTCGCACAGATACGCAGTATTTT

abundance: .
d_gene: TRBD1
v_gene: TRBV30
j_gene: TRBJ1-2
CDR3aa: CAWLRTGRAYYGCTF
CDR3nt: TGTGCCTGGCTCCGGACAGGGCGAGCTTACTATGGCTGCACCTTC

abundance: .
d_gene: TRBD1
v_gene: TRBV28
j_gene: TRBJ2-6
CDR3aa: CATGTGAVSGANVLTF
CDR3nt: TGTGCCACGGGGACAGGGGCTGTCTCTGGGGCCAACGTCCTGACTTTC

abundance: .
d_gene: TRBD1
v_gene: TRBV27
j_gene: TRBJ2-7
CDR3aa: CASSLSMGVGQGGEQYF
CDR3nt: TGTGCCAGCAGTTTATCGATGGGAGTGGGACAGGGGGGCGAGCAGTACTTC

abundance: .
d_gene: TRBD2
v_gene: TRBV28
j_gene: TRBJ2-7
CDR3aa: CASSSAGGAYEQYF
CDR3nt: TGTGCCAGCAGTTCCGCTGGGGGGGCCTACGAGCAGTACTTC

abundance: .
d_gene: .
v_gene: TRBV28
j_gene: TRBJ1-3
CDR3aa: CASSSSFASGRSGNTIYF
CDR3nt: TGTGCCAGCAGTTCCTCTTTTGCTAGCGGCCGCTCTGGAAACACCATATATTTT

abundance: .
d_gene: TRBD1
v_gene: TRBV18
j_gene: TRBJ1-5
CDR3aa: CASSPRQGTNQPQHF
CDR3nt: TGTGCCAGCTCACCAAGACAGGGGACAAATCAGCCCCAGCATTTT

abundance: .
d_gene: TRBD1
v_gene: TRBV11-2
j_gene: TRBJ2-7
CDR3aa: CASSSLTGGTGHEQYF
CDR3nt: TGTGCCAGCAGCTCGTTGACAGGGGGCACCGGCCACGAGCAGTACTTC

abundance: .
d_gene: TRBD1
v_gene: TRBV7-2
j_gene: TRBJ1-1
CDR3aa: CASSYRGSVGNTEAFF
CDR3nt: TGTGCCAGCAGTTACAGGGGGAGCGTTGGGAACACTGAAGCTTTCTTT

abundance: .
d_gene: TRBD2
v_gene: TRBV27
j_gene: TRBJ2-3
CDR3aa: CASSLGTSGSVYTQYF
CDR3nt: TGTGCCAGCAGTCTTGGGACTAGCGGTAGCGTGTATACGCAGTATTTT

abundance: .
d_gene: .
v_gene: TRBV7-9
j_gene: TRBJ2-2
CDR3aa: CASSLAASYFVSGTGELFF
CDR3nt: TGTGCCAGCAGCTTAGCGGCCTCTTACTTCGTTTCGGGGACCGGGGAGCTGTTTTTT

abundance: .
d_gene: TRBD1
v_gene: TRBV7-9
j_gene: TRBJ1-2
CDR3aa: CSSSLPRDRLDYGYTF
CDR3nt: TGTTCCAGCAGCTTACCCCGGGACAGGCTTGACTATGGCTACACCTTC

abundance: few
d_gene: TRBD1
v_gene: TRBV19
j_gene: TRBJ1-5
CDR3aa: CASTKQGAGQPQHF
CDR3nt: TGTGCCAGTACTAAACAGGGGGCGGGTCAGCCCCAGCATTTT

abundance: few
d_gene: .
v_gene: TRBV6-4
j_gene: TRBJ1-4
CDR3aa: CASADRLNEKLFF
CDR3nt: TGTGCCAGCGCGGACAGACTTAATGAAAAACTGTTTTTT

abundance: .
d_gene: .
v_gene: TRBV6-5
j_gene: TRBJ2-1
CDR3aa: CASSYSQPRRYNEQFF
CDR3nt: TGTGCCAGCAGTTACTCCCAGCCTAGACGCTACAATGAGCAGTTCTTC

abundance: .
d_gene: TRBD1
v_gene: TRBV7-9
j_gene: TRBJ1-4
CDR3aa: CASSLRTGSNEKLFF
CDR3nt: TGTGCCAGCAGCTTGAGGACAGGCTCGAATGAAAAACTGTTTTTT

abundance: .
d_gene: .
v_gene: TRBV19
j_gene: TRBJ1-1
CDR3aa: CASSIGRTNTEAFF
CDR3nt: TGTGCCAGTAGTATAGGCAGGACAAACACTGAAGCTTTCTTT

abundance: .
d_gene: TRBD2
v_gene: TRBV5-1
j_gene: TRBJ2-7
CDR3aa: CASSLGTSGYQYEQYF
CDR3nt: TGCGCCAGCAGCTTGGGGACTAGCGGGTACCAGTACGAGCAGTACTTC

abundance: few
d_gene: .
v_gene: TRBV7-9
j_gene: TRBJ1-1
CDR3aa: CASSLEGMNTEAFF
CDR3nt: TGTGCCAGCAGCTTAGAGGGGATGAACACTGAAGCTTTCTTT

abundance: .
d_gene: .
v_gene: TRBV4-3
j_gene: TRBJ2-2
CDR3aa: CASSHLILPNTGELFF
CDR3nt: TGCGCCAGCAGCCACCTCATACTCCCGAACACCGGGGAGCTGTTTTTT

abundance: few
d_gene: .
v_gene: TRBV9
j_gene: TRBJ2-2
CDR3aa: CASSVQGGVNTGELFF
CDR3nt: TGTGCCAGCAGCGTACAGGGCGGGGTGAACACCGGGGAGCTGTTTTTT

abundance: few
d_gene: .
v_gene: TRBV13
j_gene: TRBJ2-1
CDR3aa: CASSLGLTGGWSNEQFF
CDR3nt: TGTGCCAGCAGCTTAGGCCTCACGGGTGGGTGGAGTAATGAGCAGTTCTTC

abundance: few
d_gene: .
v_gene: TRBV21-1
j_gene: TRBJ2-3
CDR3aa: CASSSNYRDSTDTQYF
CDR3nt: TGTGCCAGCAGCTCAAATTACAGGGATTCCACAGATACGCAGTATTTT

abundance: .
d_gene: .
v_gene: TRBV5-1
j_gene: TRBJ1-2
CDR3aa: CARHYRKVASPYNGYTF
CDR3nt: TGCGCCAGGCATTACCGAAAGGTAGCCTCCCCGTACAATGGCTACACCTTC

abundance: few
d_gene: TRBD1
v_gene: TRBV19
j_gene: TRBJ2-7
CDR3aa: CASSKEGQGPRTLQYF
CDR3nt: TGTGCCAGTAGCAAGGAAGGACAGGGGCCTAGGACCCTGCAGTACTTC

abundance: .
d_gene: TRBD1
v_gene: TRBV6-1
j_gene: TRBJ1-1
CDR3aa: CASSGGQGRTGLAEAFF
CDR3nt: TGTGCCAGCAGTGGGGGACAGGGCCGGACCGGACTAGCTGAAGCTTTCTTT

abundance: .
d_gene: TRBD2
v_gene: TRBV27
j_gene: TRBJ2-7
CDR3aa: CASSSTISGRVNEQYF
CDR3nt: TGTGCCAGCAGTTCCACCATTAGCGGGAGGGTAAACGAGCAGTACTTC

abundance: .
d_gene: .
v_gene: TRBV29-1
j_gene: TRBJ2-1
CDR3aa: CSVEHLAGSSYNEQFF
CDR3nt: TGCAGCGTTGAACATCTAGCCGGAAGCTCCTACAATGAGCAGTTCTTC

abundance: .
d_gene: TRBD1
v_gene: TRBV18
j_gene: TRBJ2-7
CDR3aa: CASSPMGTGYYEQYF
CDR3nt: TGTGCCAGCTCACCAATGGGGACAGGTTACTACGAGCAGTACTTC

abundance: once
d_gene: .
v_gene: TRBV7-2
j_gene: TRBJ1-1
CDR3aa: CASSPIGRTEAFF
CDR3nt: TGTGCCAGCAGCCCCATCGGTCGGACTGAAGCTTTCTTT

abundance: .
d_gene: .
v_gene: TRBV29-1
j_gene: TRBJ2-2
CDR3aa: CSAERGGNTGELFF
CDR3nt: TGCAGCGCAGAGAGGGGGGGGAACACCGGGGAGCTGTTTTTT

abundance: .
d_gene: TRBD1
v_gene: TRBV27
j_gene: TRBJ2-5
CDR3aa: CASSPYAGGNGETQYF
CDR3nt: TGTGCCAGCAGTCCCTATGCAGGGGGAAATGGAGAGACCCAGTACTTC

abundance: few
d_gene: TRBD2
v_gene: TRBV6-1
j_gene: TRBJ2-1
CDR3aa: CASSEGLAGNNEQFF
CDR3nt: TGTGCCAGCAGTGAAGGACTAGCGGGAAACAATGAGCAGTTCTTC

abundance: .
d_gene: .
v_gene: TRBV5-6
j_gene: TRBJ2-1
CDR3aa: CASSSLGGALNYNEQFF
CDR3nt: TGTGCCAGCAGCTCCCTAGGGGGGGCCCTTAATTACAATGAGCAGTTCTTC

abundance: .
d_gene: .
v_gene: TRBV10-2
j_gene: TRBJ1-1
CDR3aa: CASSDLGLRGEAFF
CDR3nt: TGCGCCAGCAGTGATTTAGGCCTTAGGGGTGAAGCTTTCTTT

abundance: .
d_gene: .
v_gene: TRBV11-2
j_gene: TRBJ2-1
CDR3aa: CASSFGSSSYNEQFF
CDR3nt: TGTGCCAGCAGCTTCGGGAGCAGCTCCTACAATGAGCAGTTCTTC

abundance: few
d_gene: .
v_gene: TRBV11-1
j_gene: TRBJ2-1
CDR3aa: CASSLSGSYNEQFF
CDR3nt: TGTGCCAGCAGCCTTAGCGGCTCCTACAATGAGCAGTTCTTC

abundance: .
d_gene: .
v_gene: TRBV6-5
j_gene: TRBJ2-7
CDR3aa: CASSYRLGAYEQYF
CDR3nt: TGTGCCAGCAGCTACCGCCTAGGGGCCTACGAGCAGTACTTC

abundance: .
d_gene: .
v_gene: TRBV5-4
j_gene: TRBJ2-3
CDR3aa: CASSLGHPTSTDTQYF
CDR3nt: TGTGCCAGCAGCTTAGGACACCCAACCTCCACAGATACGCAGTATTTT

abundance: .
d_gene: .
v_gene: TRBV5-1
j_gene: TRBJ1-5
CDR3aa: CASSLGDDGGQPQHF
CDR3nt: TGCGCCAGCAGCTTGGGGGACGACGGGGGACAGCCCCAGCATTTT

abundance: once
d_gene: .
v_gene: TRBV27
j_gene: TRBJ2-3
CDR3aa: CASSWRSTSTDTQYF
CDR3nt: TGTGCCAGCAGTTGGCGGTCTACTAGCACAGATACGCAGTATTTT

abundance: .
d_gene: .
v_gene: TRBV11-2
j_gene: TRBJ2-7
CDR3aa: CASSLQTTGPSYEQYF
CDR3nt: TGTGCCAGCAGCCTACAAACGACAGGACCCTCCTACGAGCAGTACTTC

abundance: .
d_gene: TRBD1
v_gene: TRBV7-3
j_gene: TRBJ1-1
CDR3aa: CASSWDRDTEAFF
CDR3nt: TGTGCCAGCAGCTGGGACAGGGACACTGAAGCTTTCTTT